These T cell receptor beta chains were read from a single sample in a study of cytomegalovirus exposure and HLA in healthy donors. The assay was immunoSEQ multiplex PCR, and TCRdb's table has in-frame clones only and misses some. Of over 110,000 clones detected, 73% appear once; the ten largest clones hold 1% to 1.5%. Sequences were obtained from PBMCs. Receptors were obtained from a woman between 35 and 50 years old in good health and CMV-seronegative. The CDR3 runs from the conserved cysteine through the conserved F or W. D genes are given only for firm matches. Clone size is stated in some rows and not others, as once, few, many or a class when expanded.

CDR3 length	V gene	J gene	D gene	clone size	CDR3 DNA	CDR3 protein
12	TRBV28	TRBJ1-2	TRBD1	once	TGTGCCAGCAGTTTCACAGGGGGCGGCTACACCTTC	CASSFTGGGYTF
15	TRBV5-1	TRBJ2-5	TRBD1	few	TGCGCCAGCAGCTTACAGGGGGGCTTTGAGGAGACCCAGTACTTC	CASSLQGGFEETQYF
12	TRBV14	TRBJ1-2	-	once	TGTGCCAGCAGCCAGAGTGCCTATGGCTACACCTTC	CASSQSAYGYTF
15	TRBV2	TRBJ1-2	TRBD1	-	TGTGCCAGCAGTGAGAGGGGACAGGGGACCGGGGGCTACACCTTC	CASSERGQGTGGYTF
14	TRBV5-1	TRBJ2-1	-	-	TGCGCCAGCAGCTCAGATACATCATCGGGTGAGCAGTTCTTC	CASSSDTSSGEQFF
15	TRBV9	TRBJ1-6	TRBD1	-	TGTGCCAGCAGCGGGCCAACAGGGGCCAATTCACCCCTCCACTTT	CASSGPTGANSPLHF
14	TRBV29-1	TRBJ2-3	TRBD2	few	TGCAGCGTCGGGACTAGCGGGGGGGCGGGGACGCAGTATTTT	CSVGTSGGAGTQYF
15	TRBV7-6	TRBJ2-5	TRBD1	-	TGTGCCAGCAGCTTAGGGCGGACAGGGAGGGAGACCCAGTACTTC	CASSLGRTGRETQYF
17	TRBV2	TRBJ2-1	TRBD2	-	TGTGCCAGCTCCAGAGAGGTCGGGGGGGGTAGGCTGGGTGAGCAGTTCTTC	CASSREVGGGRLGEQFF
16	TRBV6-1	TRBJ2-7	TRBD1	few	TGTGCCAGCGGTGACCCCTTGGGACAGGGGGCCTACGAGCAGTACTTC	CASGDPLGQGAYEQYF
12	TRBV28	TRBJ1-6	-	-	TGTGCCAGCAGTTTTCTAGGCTCACCCCTCCACTTT	CASSFLGSPLHF